Listed below are T cell receptor beta chains from one sample, sequenced in a study of CD4 T cells in lung cancer. Their recognized antigens are unknown. Method: immunoSEQ multiplex PCR; TCRdb's copy keeps in-frame clones and lacks some. The sample lists fewer than 2,000 clones, about two thirds occurring once. Sequencing input: a CD4+ T cell line or clone grown in culture. Source of these receptors: a woman aged 55-70 years with non-small cell lung cancer. Some clones in this sample may be carry-over from other donors' samples. The CDR3 runs from the conserved cysteine through the conserved F or W. Fields, in order: CDR3 protein, CDR3 DNA, D gene, J gene, V gene, clone size. The D gene is left open where the match is weak. Clone size is not always given. Where it is, it says once, few, many or a class for expanded clones.

CDR3 protein: CASSLSGRILYEQYF
CDR3 DNA: TGTGCCAGCAGTTTATCCGGACGGATCCTCTACGAGCAGTACTTC
D gene: .
J gene: TRBJ2-7
V gene: TRBV27
clone size: .

CDR3 protein: CASSISYEQYF
CDR3 DNA: TGCGCCAGCAGCATTTCCTACGAGCAGTACTTC
D gene: .
J gene: TRBJ2-7
V gene: TRBV5-1
clone size: once

CDR3 protein: CASSGGTASNEKLFF
CDR3 DNA: TGCGCCAGCAGCGGGGGGACAGCCAGTAATGAAAAACTGTTTTTT
D gene: TRBD1
J gene: TRBJ1-4
V gene: TRBV5-1
clone size: .

CDR3 protein: CASSAGGNQPQHF
CDR3 DNA: TGTGCCAGCAGCGCAGGGGGCAATCAGCCCCAGCATTTT
D gene: .
J gene: TRBJ1-5
V gene: TRBV7-2
clone size: .

CDR3 protein: CASSSRQTLAKNIQYF
CDR3 DNA: TGTGCCAGCAGTTCTCGACAGACCCTAGCCAAAAACATTCAGTACTTC
D gene: .
J gene: TRBJ2-4
V gene: TRBV6-6
clone size: .

CDR3 protein: CATSRDIGQSYGYTF
CDR3 DNA: TGTGCCACCAGCAGAGATATAGGACAGAGCTATGGCTACACCTTC
D gene: .
J gene: TRBJ1-2
V gene: TRBV15
clone size: .

CDR3 protein: CASAPRTTNEKLFF
CDR3 DNA: TGTGCCAGCGCCCCGAGGACAACTAATGAAAAACTGTTTTTT
D gene: .
J gene: TRBJ1-4
V gene: TRBV9
clone size: few

CDR3 protein: CTSSQARLAGDHEQYF
CDR3 DNA: TGCACCAGCAGCCAAGCGAGACTAGCGGGAGACCACGAGCAGTACTTC
D gene: .
J gene: TRBJ2-7
V gene: TRBV1
clone size: once

CDR3 protein: CASSERPSGANVLTF
CDR3 DNA: TGTGCCAGCAGTGAGCGACCCTCTGGGGCCAACGTCCTGACTTTC
D gene: .
J gene: TRBJ2-6
V gene: TRBV6-4
clone size: .

CDR3 protein: CASTLTGANQPQHF
CDR3 DNA: TGTGCCAGTACCCTGACAGGCGCAAATCAGCCCCAGCATTTT
D gene: .
J gene: TRBJ1-5
V gene: TRBV19
clone size: .

CDR3 protein: CASHKGGVGEQYF
CDR3 DNA: TGTGCCAGTCATAAGGGGGGGGTAGGGGAGCAGTACTTC
D gene: .
J gene: TRBJ2-7
V gene: TRBV7-2
clone size: .

CDR3 protein: CASSQDLLVLDEQFF
CDR3 DNA: TGCGCCAGCAGCCAAGATTTGCTAGTCCTCGATGAGCAGTTCTTC
D gene: .
J gene: TRBJ2-1
V gene: TRBV4-1
clone size: .

CDR3 protein: CASSHLGGSLGVPEAFF
CDR3 DNA: TGCGCCAGCAGCCACCTGGGAGGCAGCCTAGGAGTCCCTGAAGCTTTCTTT
D gene: .
J gene: TRBJ1-1
V gene: TRBV4-3
clone size: .

CDR3 protein: CSASGSETQYF
CDR3 DNA: TGCAGTGCGAGCGGGAGTGAGACCCAGTACTTC
D gene: TRBD2
J gene: TRBJ2-5
V gene: TRBV20-1
clone size: .

CDR3 protein: CASSTGGRSRDTQYF
CDR3 DNA: TGTGCCAGCAGCACAGGCGGGCGGTCCAGGGATACGCAGTATTTT
D gene: .
J gene: TRBJ2-3
V gene: TRBV27
clone size: .

CDR3 protein: CASRGSGTALYEQYF
CDR3 DNA: TGTGCCAGTAGAGGTTCCGGGACGGCATTATACGAGCAGTACTTC
D gene: .
J gene: TRBJ2-7
V gene: TRBV19
clone size: .

CDR3 protein: CASRTTSGAYNEQFF
CDR3 DNA: TGTGCCAGTAGGACAACTAGCGGGGCCTACAATGAGCAGTTCTTC
D gene: TRBD2
J gene: TRBJ2-1
V gene: TRBV19
clone size: .

CDR3 protein: CASSFMGDNEQFF
CDR3 DNA: TGTGCCAGCAGCTTCATGGGTGACAATGAGCAGTTCTTC
D gene: .
J gene: TRBJ2-1
V gene: TRBV7-9
clone size: .

CDR3 protein: CASSLVGFGYGYTF
CDR3 DNA: TGTGCCAGCAGCTTGGTTGGGTTTGGGTACGGCTACACCTTC
D gene: .
J gene: TRBJ1-2
V gene: TRBV7-9
clone size: .

CDR3 protein: CSALVRDEQFF
CDR3 DNA: TGCAGTGCCCTTGTACGGGATGAGCAGTTCTTC
D gene: .
J gene: TRBJ2-1
V gene: TRBV20-1
clone size: .

CDR3 protein: CASSILSGSGIGQYF
CDR3 DNA: TGTGCCAGCAGTATCCTTAGCGGGAGCGGGATTGGGCAGTACTTC
D gene: TRBD2
J gene: TRBJ2-7
V gene: TRBV27
clone size: .

CDR3 protein: CASTPQRQVRVQETAQYF
CDR3 DNA: TGTGCCAGCACTCCGCAGAGACAGGTACGAGTGCAAGAGACGGCCCAGTACTTC
D gene: .
J gene: TRBJ2-5
V gene: TRBV6-4
clone size: once

CDR3 protein: CASSLSGYGYTF
CDR3 DNA: TGTGCCAGCAGTTTATCGGGGTATGGCTACACCTTC
D gene: .
J gene: TRBJ1-2
V gene: TRBV27
clone size: .

CDR3 protein: CASSEEWWSGNTIYF
CDR3 DNA: TGTGCCAGCAGTGAAGAATGGTGGTCCGGAAACACCATATATTTT
D gene: .
J gene: TRBJ1-3
V gene: TRBV6-1
clone size: few

CDR3 protein: CASSFSLAGGGTKNIQYF
CDR3 DNA: TGTGCCAGCAGTTTTTCACTAGCGGGAGGCGGGACCAAAAACATTCAGTACTTC
D gene: TRBD2
J gene: TRBJ2-4
V gene: TRBV28
clone size: .

CDR3 protein: CASTAGLAGGGWETQYF
CDR3 DNA: TGTGCCAGCACCGCGGGACTAGCGGGAGGGGGGTGGGAGACCCAGTACTTC
D gene: TRBD2
J gene: TRBJ2-5
V gene: TRBV2
clone size: .

CDR3 protein: CATSTGSSYNEQFF
CDR3 DNA: TGTGCCACCAGTACCGGGAGCTCCTACAATGAGCAGTTCTTC
D gene: .
J gene: TRBJ2-1
V gene: TRBV15
clone size: .

CDR3 protein: CASSTRDRNEMNTEAFF
CDR3 DNA: TGTGCCAGCAGCACGAGGGACAGGAATGAAATGAACACTGAAGCTTTCTTT
D gene: TRBD1
J gene: TRBJ1-1
V gene: TRBV7-2
clone size: .

CDR3 protein: CASGPGQVTSQFF
CDR3 DNA: TGTGCTAGTGGGCCTGGACAGGTGACATCGCAGTTCTTC
D gene: TRBD1
J gene: TRBJ2-1
V gene: TRBV12-5
clone size: .

CDR3 protein: CASSYSGGSSEKLFF
CDR3 DNA: TGTGCCAGCAGTTACTCGGGGGGAAGTAGTGAAAAACTGTTTTTT
D gene: .
J gene: TRBJ1-4
V gene: TRBV6-5
clone size: .

CDR3 protein: CASSRASQPYEQYF
CDR3 DNA: TGTGCCAGCAGCCGAGCTAGTCAGCCCTACGAGCAGTACTTC
D gene: .
J gene: TRBJ2-7
V gene: TRBV13
clone size: .

CDR3 protein: CASSDRDRGFGEQYF
CDR3 DNA: TGTGCCAGCAGTGACCGGGACAGGGGGTTCGGCGAGCAGTACTTC
D gene: .
J gene: TRBJ2-7
V gene: TRBV21-1
clone size: .

CDR3 protein: CASRRTGEPSYEQYF
CDR3 DNA: TGTGCCAGTAGACGGACAGGGGAGCCCTCCTACGAGCAGTACTTC
D gene: TRBD1
J gene: TRBJ2-7
V gene: TRBV19
clone size: .

CDR3 protein: CASSVHPEGAQPQHF
CDR3 DNA: TGTGCCAGCAGTGTTCACCCGGAGGGGGCACAGCCCCAGCATTTT
D gene: TRBD1
J gene: TRBJ1-5
V gene: TRBV6-1
clone size: .

CDR3 protein: CASSGRNTEAFF
CDR3 DNA: TGTGCCAGCAGTGGACGGAACACTGAAGCTTTCTTT
D gene: .
J gene: TRBJ1-1
V gene: TRBV6-1
clone size: .

CDR3 protein: CASRPFADTQYF
CDR3 DNA: TGTGCCAGCAGACCTTTTGCAGATACGCAGTATTTT
D gene: .
J gene: TRBJ2-3
V gene: TRBV5-8
clone size: .

CDR3 protein: CASSPLGGEAFF
CDR3 DNA: TGTGCCAGCAGTCCATTGGGGGGTGAAGCTTTCTTT
D gene: .
J gene: TRBJ1-1
V gene: TRBV27
clone size: .

CDR3 protein: CASSHRTGGVRNGYTF
CDR3 DNA: TGTGCCAGCAGCCATCGGACAGGGGGCGTTCGGAATGGCTACACCTTC
D gene: TRBD1
J gene: TRBJ1-2
V gene: TRBV11-2
clone size: .

CDR3 protein: CASSSFPGRDQPQHF
CDR3 DNA: TGTGCCAGCAGCAGCTTCCCGGGACGGGATCAGCCCCAGCATTTT
D gene: .
J gene: TRBJ1-5
V gene: TRBV6-5
clone size: .

CDR3 protein: CASSPGIGRVVRGTDTQYF
CDR3 DNA: TGTGCCAGCAGCCCAGGGATCGGGAGAGTCGTGAGGGGCACAGATACGCAGTATTTT
D gene: .
J gene: TRBJ2-3
V gene: TRBV9
clone size: .

CDR3 protein: CASNTEWASGRNNEQFF
CDR3 DNA: TGTGCCAGTAACACAGAGTGGGCTAGCGGGAGAAACAATGAGCAGTTCTTC
D gene: TRBD2
J gene: TRBJ2-1
V gene: TRBV19
clone size: once

CDR3 protein: CSVERVPGTMIAKNIQYF
CDR3 DNA: TGCAGCGTTGAACGTGTCCCCGGGACAATGATAGCCAAAAACATTCAGTACTTC
D gene: .
J gene: TRBJ2-4
V gene: TRBV29-1
clone size: few

CDR3 protein: CASRGIDRNYGYTF
CDR3 DNA: TGTGCCAGTAGAGGTATTGACCGCAATTATGGCTACACCTTC
D gene: .
J gene: TRBJ1-2
V gene: TRBV19
clone size: .

CDR3 protein: CAWTRFSGYTF
CDR3 DNA: TGTGCCTGGACCAGGTTCTCTGGCTACACCTTC
D gene: .
J gene: TRBJ1-2
V gene: TRBV30
clone size: .

CDR3 protein: CASSYYAGGRNEQFF
CDR3 DNA: TGTGCCAGCAGTTACTACGCGGGAGGACGGAATGAGCAGTTCTTC
D gene: TRBD2
J gene: TRBJ2-1
V gene: TRBV6-5
clone size: .

CDR3 protein: CASSQGQGAGNEQFF
CDR3 DNA: TGCGCCAGCAGCCAAGGGCAGGGGGCAGGCAATGAGCAGTTCTTC
D gene: TRBD1
J gene: TRBJ2-1
V gene: TRBV4-1
clone size: .

CDR3 protein: CASSPDSGSYNEQFF
CDR3 DNA: TGTGCCAGCAGCCCGGACTCGGGCTCCTACAATGAGCAGTTCTTC
D gene: .
J gene: TRBJ2-1
V gene: TRBV7-6
clone size: .

CDR3 protein: CASSRSGGVYTEAFF
CDR3 DNA: TGTGCCAGCAGCCGATCAGGGGGAGTGTACACTGAAGCTTTCTTT
D gene: TRBD1
J gene: TRBJ1-1
V gene: TRBV6-1
clone size: .

CDR3 protein: CAWSGLGGGAEKLFF
CDR3 DNA: TGTGCCTGGAGTGGTCTAGGCGGCGGGGCTGAGAAACTGTTTTTT
D gene: .
J gene: TRBJ1-4
V gene: TRBV30
clone size: .

CDR3 protein: CASSLGRTDEKLFF
CDR3 DNA: TGCGCCAGCAGCTTAGGTCGAACGGATGAAAAACTGTTTTTT
D gene: .
J gene: TRBJ1-4
V gene: TRBV5-1
clone size: .

CDR3 protein: CASSSILNTEAFF
CDR3 DNA: TGTGCCAGCTCTTCAATCTTGAACACTGAAGCTTTCTTT
D gene: .
J gene: TRBJ1-1
V gene: TRBV18
clone size: few

CDR3 protein: CSVGGTSTDTQYF
CDR3 DNA: TGCAGCGTTGGGGGGACTAGCACAGATACGCAGTATTTT
D gene: .
J gene: TRBJ2-3
V gene: TRBV29-1
clone size: few

CDR3 protein: CASSEGNQPQHF
CDR3 DNA: TGTGCCAGCAGTGAGGGAAATCAGCCCCAGCATTTT
D gene: .
J gene: TRBJ1-5
V gene: TRBV11-1
clone size: .